One sample yielded the 12 T cell receptor beta chains listed below, sequenced in a study of cytomegalovirus exposure and HLA in healthy donors. PCR was performed using 60 Vbeta and 13 Jbeta primers. Libraries were prepared by immunoSEQ multiplex PCR; TCRdb keeps only in-frame clonotypes and omits some of them. The sample includes about 170,000 clones, 70% to 80% of them seen just once. Sequences were obtained from PBMCs. Source of these receptors: a woman in her 50s in good health and CMV-seronegative.

The genes are TRBV5-5 and TRBJ1-2, with 10 bases matching TRBD1. Germline lookup yields CDR1 SGHKS and CDR2 YYEKEE (reference sequence). This CDR3 contains 15 residues. V was clipped by 4 bases and J by 5 bases; unmatched bases: 8. The CDR3 coding sequence is TGTGCCAGCAGCCATGGAGGACAGGGGGGGTATGGCTACACCTTC. It is translated as CASSHGGQGGYGYTF. The full variable domain, in which reference TRBV5-5 and TRBJ1-2 provide the parts outside the CDR3, is DAGVTQSPTHLIKTRGQQVTLRCSPISGHKSVSWYQQVLGQGPQFIFQYYEKEERGRGNFPDRFSARQFPNYSSELNVNALLLGDSALYLCASSHGGQGGYGYTFGSGTRLTVV.

This clone was detected a few times. The chain recombines TRBV29-1 with TRBJ1-1; maybe TRBD1 (6 bases). Germline loops: CDR1 SQVTM, CDR2 ANQGSEA. Trimming pared 4 bases from V and 8 bases from J, leaving 8 bases between. CDR3 length: 10 amino acids. In DNA, the CDR3 is TGCAGCGTTGGGGGGCTAGAAGCTTTCTTT. Translated, it gives CSVGGLEAFF.

This clone was counted a single time. The chain carries TRBV5-6 and TRBJ2-1, with TRBD2 matching 7 bases. CDR1 and CDR2 (germline): SGHDT, YYEEEE. The CDR3 length is 19 residues. V lost 4 bases, J lost 1 base, and 17 bases stayed unmatched. The CDR3 sequence: CASSPLAGEFTGSYNEQFF. The CDR3 DNA follows: TGTGCCAGCAGCCCTTTGGCGGGAGAGTTCACTGGGTCCTACAATGAGCAGTTCTTC.

This clone came up a few times. This chain connects TRBV28 to TRBJ2-7; a possible D gene is TRBD1 (6 bases). Trimming removed 7 bases at V and 6 bases at J, with 19 bases between. The CDR3 contains 14 residues. From germline, CDR1 is MDHEN and CDR2 SYDVKM. Here the CDR3 reads CASTSKTGLPEQYF. The DNA of the CDR3 is TGTGCCAGCACCTCAAAGACAGGTCTCCCCGAGCAGTACTTC. Looking up the rest from reference TRBV28 and TRBJ2-7 gives the full variable domain: DVKVTQSSRYLVKRTGEKVFLECVQDMDHENMFWYRQDPGLGLRLIYFSYDVKMKEKGDIPEGYSVSREKKERFSLILESASTNQTSMYLCASTSKTGLPEQYFGPGTRLTVT.

The genes are TRBV5-6 and TRBJ1-1; the D is unclear. Trimming left V 4 bases short and J 1 base short, with 11 bases between. This CDR3 region has 14 residues. The germline CDR1 and CDR2 sequences are SGHDT and YYEEEE. The CDR3 nucleotides are TGTGCCAGCAGCCCCATGAGAGGGAACACTGAAGCTTTCTTT. Protein product: CASSPMRGNTEAFF.

With respect to this clone: This CDR3 is also generated by other DNA sequences in the sample. The rearrangement joins TRBV30 to TRBJ1-3, with 7 bases lining up with TRBD1. Germline CDR1 GTSNPN, CDR2 SVGIG (reference sequence). The CDR3 is 15 residues long. V shed 2 bases and J 0 bases; nucleotides not matched to a gene: 4. Here the CDR3 DNA reads TGTGCCTGGAGTAGGGACAGCGGCTCTGGAAACACCATATATTTT. Its protein product is CAWSRDSGSGNTIYF.

This clone was found once. The V gene is TRBV19, the J gene TRBJ2-2; TRBD1 agrees at 7 bases. Germline-derived CDR1 and CDR2 are LNHDA and SQIVND (reference sequence). The CDR3 contains 16 residues. With 1 base clipped from V and 6 bases from J, the junction kept 8 bases outside the gene matches. CDR3 nucleotides: TGTGCCAGTAGTATAGGCCGGACAGGTCGAGCCGGGGAGCTGTTTTTT. It is translated as CASSIGRTGRAGELFF.

The genes are TRBV28 and TRBJ2-7, with D maybe TRBD1 (5 bases). Germline V lookup: CDR1 MDHEN, CDR2 SYDVKM. The V and J ends lost 6 bases and 2 bases respectively, with 8 bases between them. This CDR3 comprises 12 residues. Here the CDR3 DNA reads TGTGCCAGCAGGGCGGACACCTACGAGCAGTACTTC. It yields the protein CASRADTYEQYF.

The chain combines TRBV6-5 with TRBJ2-7, with 9 positions matching TRBD1. The CDR3 is 14 residues long. CDR1 and CDR2 (germline): MNHEY, SVGAGI. With 6 bases clipped from V and 3 bases from J, the junction kept 6 bases outside the gene matches. The CDR3 spells CASRSPGQGYEQYF. Written as DNA, the CDR3 is TGTGCCAGCAGGAGTCCGGGACAGGGCTACGAGCAGTACTTC.

Details on this clone: The same CDR3 can be traced to other DNA sequences in this sample. The chain carries TRBV9 and TRBJ1-1; a possible D gene is TRBD1 (6 bases). Germline loops: CDR1 SGDLS, CDR2 YYNGEE. V lost 2 bases and J 1 base, leaving 12 bases between the germline ends. This CDR3 comprises 15 residues. CDR3 coding DNA: TGTGCCAGCAGCGTGGGGGCGGGAGGGAACACTGAAGCTTTCTTT. This encodes CASSVGAGGNTEAFF.

V and J are TRBV7-9 and TRBJ2-5, with D possibly matching TRBD1 (7 bases). Germline loops: CDR1 SEHNR, CDR2 FQNEAQ (reference sequence). Between the trimmed V and J ends, which lost 8 bases and 3 bases, there was a span of 16 bases. The length of the CDR3 is 14 residues. CDR3 in DNA: TGTGCCAGCGGTGCGGGGACAGCCAAAGAGACCCAGTACTTC. It codes for CASGAGTAKETQYF.

The chain uses TRBV6-5 and TRBJ2-7; TRBD2 aligns across 9 bases. With 6 bases clipped from V and 3 bases from J, the junction kept 9 bases outside the gene matches. The CDR3 extends over 15 amino acids. Per the germline V gene, CDR1 is MNHEY and CDR2 is SVGAGI. CDR3 loop: CASSHMASGNYEQYF. DNA for the CDR3: TGTGCCAGCAGCCACATGGCTAGCGGGAACTACGAGCAGTACTTC.